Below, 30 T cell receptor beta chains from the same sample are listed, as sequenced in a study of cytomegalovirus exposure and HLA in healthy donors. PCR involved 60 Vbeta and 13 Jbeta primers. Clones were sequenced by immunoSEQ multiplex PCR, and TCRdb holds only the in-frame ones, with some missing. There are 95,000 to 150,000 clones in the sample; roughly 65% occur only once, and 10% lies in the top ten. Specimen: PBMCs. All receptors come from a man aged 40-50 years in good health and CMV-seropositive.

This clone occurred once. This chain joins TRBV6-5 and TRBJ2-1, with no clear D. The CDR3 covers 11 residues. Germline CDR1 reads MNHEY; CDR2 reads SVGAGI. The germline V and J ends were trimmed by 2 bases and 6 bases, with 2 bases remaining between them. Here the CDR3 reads CASSYRNEQFF. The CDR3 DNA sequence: TGTGCCAGCAGTTACCGCAATGAGCAGTTCTTC.

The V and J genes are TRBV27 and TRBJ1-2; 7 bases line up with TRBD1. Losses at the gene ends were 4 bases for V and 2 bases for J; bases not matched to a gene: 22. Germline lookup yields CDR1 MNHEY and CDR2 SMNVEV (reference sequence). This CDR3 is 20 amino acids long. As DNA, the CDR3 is TGTGCCAGCAGTTCCCGATTAAACAGGGGTAGGGGACAACGGAACTATGGCTACACCTTC. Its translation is CASSSRLNRGRGQRNYGYTF.

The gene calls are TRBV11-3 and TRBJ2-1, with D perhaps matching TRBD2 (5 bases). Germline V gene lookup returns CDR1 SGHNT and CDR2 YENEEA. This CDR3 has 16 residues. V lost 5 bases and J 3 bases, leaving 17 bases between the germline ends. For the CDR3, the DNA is TGTGCCAGCAGCCCCCGTGGACCTGAGGGCTACAATGAGCAGTTCTTC. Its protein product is CASSPRGPEGYNEQFF.

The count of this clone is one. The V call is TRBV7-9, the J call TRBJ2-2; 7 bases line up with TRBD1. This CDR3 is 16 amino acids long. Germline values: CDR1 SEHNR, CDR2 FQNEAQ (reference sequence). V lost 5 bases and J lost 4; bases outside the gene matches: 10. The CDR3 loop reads CASSPRGQVLTGELFF. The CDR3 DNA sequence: TGTGCCAGCAGCCCCCGAGGACAGGTCCTCACCGGGGAGCTGTTTTTT.

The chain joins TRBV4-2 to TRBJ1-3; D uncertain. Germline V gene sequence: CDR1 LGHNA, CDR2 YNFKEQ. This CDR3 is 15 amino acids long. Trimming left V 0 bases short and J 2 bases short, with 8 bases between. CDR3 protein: CASSQDPGTGNTIYF. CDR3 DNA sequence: TGTGCCAGCAGCCAAGACCCCGGGACTGGAAACACCATATATTTT.

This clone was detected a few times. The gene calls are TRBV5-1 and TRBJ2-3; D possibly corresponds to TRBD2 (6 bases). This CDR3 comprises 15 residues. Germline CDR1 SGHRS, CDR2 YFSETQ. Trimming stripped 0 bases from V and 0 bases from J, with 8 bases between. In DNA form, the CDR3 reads TGCGCCAGCAGCTTGGATCGGGGGAGCACAGATACGCAGTATTTT. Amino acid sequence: CASSLDRGSTDTQYF.

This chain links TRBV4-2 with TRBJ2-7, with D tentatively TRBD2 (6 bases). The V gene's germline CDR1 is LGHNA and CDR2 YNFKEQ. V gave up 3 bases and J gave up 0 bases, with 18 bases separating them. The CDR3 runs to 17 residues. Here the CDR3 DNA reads TGTGCCAGCAGCCAGGGGGGTAGCCTTCCTTTCTCCTACGAGCAGTACTTC. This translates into CASSQGGSLPFSYEQYF.

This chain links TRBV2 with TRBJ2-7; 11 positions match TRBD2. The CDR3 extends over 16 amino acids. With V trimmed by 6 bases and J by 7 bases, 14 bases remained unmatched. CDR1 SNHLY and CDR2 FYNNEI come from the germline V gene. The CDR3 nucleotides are TGTGCCAGCAGGAAGGGGACGGGACTAGCGGAGACAGAGCAGTACTTC. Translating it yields CASRKGTGLAETEQYF.

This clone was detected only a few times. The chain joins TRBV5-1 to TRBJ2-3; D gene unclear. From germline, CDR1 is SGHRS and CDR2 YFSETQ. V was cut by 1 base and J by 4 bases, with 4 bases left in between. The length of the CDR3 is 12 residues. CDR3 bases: TGCGCCAGCAGCTTGTGGCCAGATACGCAGTATTTT. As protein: CASSLWPDTQYF.

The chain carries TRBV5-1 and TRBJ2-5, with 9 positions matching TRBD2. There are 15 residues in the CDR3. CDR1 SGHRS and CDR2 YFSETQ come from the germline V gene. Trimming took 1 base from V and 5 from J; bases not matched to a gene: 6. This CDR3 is CASSLLRGGQETQYF. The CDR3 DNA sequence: TGCGCCAGCAGCTTGTTGCGGGGGGGCCAGGAGACCCAGTACTTC.

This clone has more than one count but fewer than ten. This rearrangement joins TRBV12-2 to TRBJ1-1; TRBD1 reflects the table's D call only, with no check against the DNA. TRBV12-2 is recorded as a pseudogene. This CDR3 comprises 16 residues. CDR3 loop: CASRLGTQGAGKRAFF. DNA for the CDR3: TGTGCAAGTCGCTTAGGAACACAGGGGGCGGGGAAAAGAGCTTTCTTT.

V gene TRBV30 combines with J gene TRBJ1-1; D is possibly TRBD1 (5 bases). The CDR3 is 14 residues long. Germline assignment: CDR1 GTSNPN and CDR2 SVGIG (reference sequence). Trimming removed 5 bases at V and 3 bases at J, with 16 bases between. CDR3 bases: TGTGCCTGGGGGCGGGGGACCGGGCACACTGAAGCTTTCTTT. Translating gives CAWGRGTGHTEAFF.

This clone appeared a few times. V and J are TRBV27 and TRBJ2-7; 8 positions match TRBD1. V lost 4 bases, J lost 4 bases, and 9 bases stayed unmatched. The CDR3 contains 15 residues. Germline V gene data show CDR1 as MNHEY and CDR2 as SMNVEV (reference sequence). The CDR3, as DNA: TGTGCCAGCAGTTCCCTAGGGACAGGTGCATACGAGCAGTACTTC. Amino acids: CASSSLGTGAYEQYF.

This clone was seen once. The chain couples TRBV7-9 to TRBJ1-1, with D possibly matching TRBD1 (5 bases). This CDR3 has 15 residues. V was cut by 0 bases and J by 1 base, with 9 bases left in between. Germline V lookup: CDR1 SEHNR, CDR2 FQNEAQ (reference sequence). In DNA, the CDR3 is TGTGCCAGCAGCTTAGCTAGGCAGGGGAACACTGAAGCTTTCTTT. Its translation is CASSLARQGNTEAFF.

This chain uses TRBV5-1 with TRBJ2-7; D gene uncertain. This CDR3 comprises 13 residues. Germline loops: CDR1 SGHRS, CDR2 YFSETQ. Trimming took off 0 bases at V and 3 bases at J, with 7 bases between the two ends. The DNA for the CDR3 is TGCGCCAGCAGCTTGGATCAGATCTACGAGCAGTACTTC. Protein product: CASSLDQIYEQYF.

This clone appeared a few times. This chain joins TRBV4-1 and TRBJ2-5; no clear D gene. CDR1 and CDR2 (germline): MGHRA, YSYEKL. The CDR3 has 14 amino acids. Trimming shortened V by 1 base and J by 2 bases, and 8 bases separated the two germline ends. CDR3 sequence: CASSQGPGQETQYF. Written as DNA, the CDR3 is TGCGCCAGCAGCCAAGGGCCCGGGCAAGAGACCCAGTACTTC.

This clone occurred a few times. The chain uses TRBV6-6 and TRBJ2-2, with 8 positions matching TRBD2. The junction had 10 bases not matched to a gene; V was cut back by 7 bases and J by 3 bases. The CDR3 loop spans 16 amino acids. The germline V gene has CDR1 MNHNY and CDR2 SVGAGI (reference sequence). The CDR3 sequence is CASTMPGTRYTGELFF. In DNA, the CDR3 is TGTGCCAGCACGATGCCGGGGACTAGGTACACCGGGGAGCTGTTTTTT.

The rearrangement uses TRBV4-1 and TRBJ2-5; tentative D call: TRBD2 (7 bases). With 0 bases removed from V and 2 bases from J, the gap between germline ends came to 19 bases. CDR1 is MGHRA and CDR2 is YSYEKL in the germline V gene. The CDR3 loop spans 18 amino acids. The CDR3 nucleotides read TGCGCCAGCAGCCAAGAATGGAGGCGTGGGAGGGGGCAAGAGACCCAGTACTTC. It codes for CASSQEWRRGRGQETQYF.

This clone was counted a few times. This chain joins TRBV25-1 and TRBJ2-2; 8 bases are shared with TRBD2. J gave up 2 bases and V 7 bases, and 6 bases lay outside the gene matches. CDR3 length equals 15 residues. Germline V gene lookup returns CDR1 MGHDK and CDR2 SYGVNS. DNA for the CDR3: TGTGCCAGCACTCCGGCGGGGGGCAACACCGGGGAGCTGTTTTTT. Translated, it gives CASTPAGGNTGELFF. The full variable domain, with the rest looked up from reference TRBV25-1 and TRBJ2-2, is EADIYQTPRYLVIGTGKKITLECSQTMGHDKMYWYQQDPGMELHLIHYSYGVNSTEKGDLSSESTVSRIRTEHFPLTLESARPSHTSQYLCASTPAGGNTGELFFGEGSRLTVL.

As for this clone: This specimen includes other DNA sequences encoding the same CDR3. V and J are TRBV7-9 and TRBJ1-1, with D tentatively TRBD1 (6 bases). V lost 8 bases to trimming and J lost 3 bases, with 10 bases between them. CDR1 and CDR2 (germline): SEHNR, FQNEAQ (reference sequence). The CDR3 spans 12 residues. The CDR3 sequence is CASRDRYTEAFF. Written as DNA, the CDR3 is TGTGCCAGCCGAGACAGGTACACTGAAGCTTTCTTT.

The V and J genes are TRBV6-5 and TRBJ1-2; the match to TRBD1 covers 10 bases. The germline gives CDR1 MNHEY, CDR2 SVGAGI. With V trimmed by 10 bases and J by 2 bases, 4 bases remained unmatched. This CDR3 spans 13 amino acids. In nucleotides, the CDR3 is TGTGCCACCGGGACAGGGGTAAACTATGGCTACACCTTC. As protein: CATGTGVNYGYTF.

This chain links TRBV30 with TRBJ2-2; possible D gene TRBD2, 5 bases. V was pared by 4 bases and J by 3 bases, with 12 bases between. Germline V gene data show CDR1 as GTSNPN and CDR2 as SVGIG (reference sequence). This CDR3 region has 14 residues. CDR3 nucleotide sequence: TGTGCCTGGAAGAGGACTCCGGACACCGGGGAGCTGTTTTTT. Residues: CAWKRTPDTGELFF.

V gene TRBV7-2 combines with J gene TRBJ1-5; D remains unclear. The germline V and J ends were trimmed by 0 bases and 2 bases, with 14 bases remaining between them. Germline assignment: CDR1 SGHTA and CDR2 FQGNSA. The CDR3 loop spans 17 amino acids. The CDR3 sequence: CASSLAPRLLGNQPQHF. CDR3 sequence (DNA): TGTGCCAGCAGCTTAGCGCCTAGGCTATTGGGCAATCAGCCCCAGCATTTT.

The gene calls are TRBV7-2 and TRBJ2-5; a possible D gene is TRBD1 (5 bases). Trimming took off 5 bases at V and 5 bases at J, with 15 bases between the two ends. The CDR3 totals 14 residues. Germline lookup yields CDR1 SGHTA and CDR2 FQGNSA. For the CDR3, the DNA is TGTGCCAGCAGCGCCCAAGGGTCAGGGGAGACCCAGTACTTC. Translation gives CASSAQGSGETQYF.

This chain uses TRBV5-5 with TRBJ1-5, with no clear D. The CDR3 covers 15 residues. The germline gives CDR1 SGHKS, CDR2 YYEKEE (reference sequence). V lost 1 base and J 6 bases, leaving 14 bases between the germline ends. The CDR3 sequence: CASSLLAGYGQPQHF. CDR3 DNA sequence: TGTGCCAGCAGCTTGTTGGCCGGGTATGGTCAGCCCCAGCATTTT.

Written as DNA, the CDR3 is TGTGCCAGTAGTAAGACCCCGGGACTAGCGGGAGCAGATGGTGATACGCAGTATTTT. Its translation: CASSKTPGLAGADGDTQYF. The genes are TRBV19 and TRBJ2-3; 14 bases are shared with TRBD2. The V and J ends lost 4 bases and 6 bases, in that order; junction bases with no gene match: 15. Per germline, CDR1 LNHDA and CDR2 SQIVND (reference sequence). CDR3 length equals 19 residues.

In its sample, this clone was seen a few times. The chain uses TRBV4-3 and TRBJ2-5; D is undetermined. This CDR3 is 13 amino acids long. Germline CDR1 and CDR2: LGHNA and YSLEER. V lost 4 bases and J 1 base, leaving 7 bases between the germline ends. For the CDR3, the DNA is TGCGCCAGCAGCCCGGAGATCCAAGAGACCCAGTACTTC. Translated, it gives CASSPEIQETQYF.

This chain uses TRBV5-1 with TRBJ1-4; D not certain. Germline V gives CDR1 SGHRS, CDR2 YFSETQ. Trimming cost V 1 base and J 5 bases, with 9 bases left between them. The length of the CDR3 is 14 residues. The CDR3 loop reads CASSLMEPNEKLFF. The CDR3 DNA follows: TGCGCCAGCAGCTTGATGGAGCCCAATGAAAAACTGTTTTTT.

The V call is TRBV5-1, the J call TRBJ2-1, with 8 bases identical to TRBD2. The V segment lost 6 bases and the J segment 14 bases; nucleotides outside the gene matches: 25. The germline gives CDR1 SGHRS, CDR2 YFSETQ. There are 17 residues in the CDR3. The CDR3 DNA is TGCGCCAGCACCTATGGGGGCCTCGTGGCGGGGGGCCGAGGGGAGTTCTTC. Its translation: CASTYGGLVAGGRGEFF.

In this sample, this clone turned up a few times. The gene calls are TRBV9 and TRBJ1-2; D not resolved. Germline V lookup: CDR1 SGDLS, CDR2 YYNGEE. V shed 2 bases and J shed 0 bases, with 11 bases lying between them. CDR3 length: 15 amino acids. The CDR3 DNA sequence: TGTGCCAGCAGCGTGGATGGCGGCTCTAACTATGGCTACACCTTC. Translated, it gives CASSVDGGSNYGYTF.